This T cell receptor (beta chain) is from a study of blood T cell repertoires in COVID-19. Across the study: T cells, B-cell-depleted T cells, or PBMCs provided the cDNA or gDNA that served as material.

V shed 3 bases and J 8 bases; nucleotides not matched to a gene: 7. This CDR3 has 14 residues. Germline V gene sequence: CDR1 SGHNT, CDR2 YYREEE (reference sequence). Recruits, aged about 18 to 95 years, lived in 24 US areas. Using immunoSEQ multiplex PCR, the repertoire was profiled, and TCRdb retains in-frame clones only, with some absent. The sample comprises a few hundred thousand clones, approximately 81% of which are singletons, and approximately 6.6% rests with the top ten. Specimen: PBMCs or T cells enriched from blood (not recorded which). This sequence joins TRBV5-4 and TRBJ1-4; TRBD1 matches 7 bases. The TCR comes from a woman aged 50 to 65 who had been exposed to COVID-19. For the CDR3, the DNA is TGTGCCAGCAGCTGGGACCCACAGGGGGAAAAACTGTTTTTT. This translates into CASSWDPQGEKLFF. Based on the CDR3 plus reference TRBV5-4 and TRBJ1-4, the full variable domain is ETGVTQSPTHLIKTRGQQVTLRCSSQSGHNTVSWYQQALGQGPQFIFQYYREEENGRGNFPPRFSGLQFPNYSSELNVNALELDDSALYLCASSWDPQGEKLFFGSGTQLSVL.